The clone carrying this T cell receptor (beta chain) appeared many times. This sample stems from a study of neurological immune-mediated disorders. From the 5' RACE reads, TCRdb called clonotypes with MiXCR, one entry per CDR3 protein. This table holds 77,000 or so distinct CDR3 sequences, approximately 9.4% found once. V was clipped by 4 bases and J by 3 bases, with 12 bases between them. Germline assignment: CDR1 DFQATT and CDR2 SNEGSKA (reference sequence). The CDR3 has 13 amino acids. The clonotype originates from a man in his forties or fifties in good health. This rearrangement joins TRBV20-1 to TRBJ2-5, with a tentative D call TRBD1 (6 bases). The specimen was PBMCs. The CDR3, as DNA: TGCAGTGCTAACGACAGGCAGAAAGAGACCCAGTACTTC. It translates to CSANDRQKETQYF.